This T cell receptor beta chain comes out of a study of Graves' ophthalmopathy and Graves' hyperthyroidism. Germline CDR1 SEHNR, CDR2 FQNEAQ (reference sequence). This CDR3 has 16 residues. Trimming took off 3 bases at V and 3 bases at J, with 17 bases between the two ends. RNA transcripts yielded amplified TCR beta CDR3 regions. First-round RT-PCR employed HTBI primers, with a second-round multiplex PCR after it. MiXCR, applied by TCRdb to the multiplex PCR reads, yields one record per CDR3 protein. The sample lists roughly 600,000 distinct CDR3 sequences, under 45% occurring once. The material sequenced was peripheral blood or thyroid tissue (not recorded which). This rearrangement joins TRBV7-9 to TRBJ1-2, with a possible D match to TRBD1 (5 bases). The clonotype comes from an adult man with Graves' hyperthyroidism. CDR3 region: CASSFVPKGMDYGYTF. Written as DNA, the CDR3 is TGTGCCAGCAGCTTTGTTCCGAAGGGGATGGACTATGGCTACACCTTC.